The T cell receptor beta chain described here comes from a study of vaccination effects on CD4 cells after COVID-19. Method: immunoSEQ multiplex PCR; TCRdb's copy keeps in-frame clones and lacks some. The data show under 40,000 clones, with roughly two thirds seen just once and 4% to 5% held by the top ten. A roughly 11-day culture period preceded the isolation of CD4+ T cells. Days 3 and 7 were when half the medium was replaced with IL-2 medium. V was pared by 8 bases and J by 7 bases, with 17 bases between. The CDR3 totals 13 residues. CDR1 and CDR2 (germline): MNHEY, SMNVEV (reference sequence). Concerning this clone itself: What it recognizes is unknown.

V gene TRBV27 combines with J gene TRBJ2-5; perhaps TRBD1 as D (6 bases). Source: CD4+ T cells from PBMCs cultured without peptide, taken before COVID-19 vaccination. The clonotype originates from a human donor who received a COVID-19 vaccine. CDR3 residues: CASSSRDKGTQYF. The CDR3 bases are TGTGCCAGCTCGTCCAGGGACAAGGGGACCCAGTACTTC.